This entry lists 14 T cell receptor beta chains sequenced from one sample in a study of cytomegalovirus exposure and HLA in healthy donors. Vbeta (60) and Jbeta (13) primers were used in the PCR. Here immunoSEQ multiplex PCR was the method, and the copy in TCRdb shows in-frame clones only, minus some. The sample lists 150,000 or so clones, less than 90% occurring once. Sequencing was performed on PBMCs. The receptors shown here come from a man aged 18 to 29 in good health and CMV-seronegative.

The V call is TRBV7-9, the J call TRBJ2-5; 10 positions match TRBD2. The J call may be wrong; the DNA end is better matched by TRBJ2-7. Germline lookup yields CDR1 SEHNR and CDR2 FQNEAQ (reference sequence). The CDR3 is 15 amino acids. This chain's CDR3 is CASSLRTSGSYEQYF. DNA for the CDR3: TGTGCCAGCAGCTTACGGACTAGCGGCTCCTACGAGCAGTACTTC.

V gene TRBV28 combines with J gene TRBJ1-5; a possible D gene is TRBD1 (6 bases). Germline values: CDR1 MDHEN, CDR2 SYDVKM. This CDR3 has 16 amino acids. The V and J ends lost 8 bases and 0 bases respectively, with 17 bases between them. CDR3 loop: CASSNRASDSNQPQHF. In nucleotides, the CDR3 is TGTGCCAGCTCTAACAGGGCGTCGGATAGCAATCAGCCCCAGCATTTT.

The count of this clone is one. The chain combines TRBV15 with TRBJ1-3; D not resolved. Germline CDR1 reads LNHNV; CDR2 reads YYDKDF (reference sequence). CDR3 length: 16 amino acids. V was shortened by 5 bases and J by 0 bases, with 14 bases between the two germline ends. The CDR3 DNA follows: TGTGCCACCAGCCCAACTAACGCCCGCTCTGGAAACACCATATATTTT. Translating gives CATSPTNARSGNTIYF.

The J gene is TRBJ2-1, the V gene TRBV7-2, with 7 bases lining up with TRBD1. Trimming at V came to 1 base and at J to 8 bases, leaving 8 bases not matched to a gene. CDR3 length: 15 amino acids. Germline loops: CDR1 SGHTA, CDR2 FQGNSA. CDR3 sequence: CASSLGDPRGHEQFF. CDR3 nucleotide sequence: TGTGCCAGCAGCTTAGGGGACCCAAGGGGGCATGAGCAGTTCTTC.

The rearrangement links TRBV28 to TRBJ1-1; 11 bases map to TRBD1. Unmatched junction bases numbered 11, after V lost 10 bases and J lost 4 bases. The CDR3 spans 15 residues. Germline CDR1 MDHEN, CDR2 SYDVKM. The CDR3 spells CATLGDRGTGTEAFF. Here the CDR3 DNA reads TGTGCCACCCTGGGGGACAGGGGGACTGGCACTGAAGCTTTCTTT. The variable domain in full, with the rest retrieved from reference TRBV28 and TRBJ1-1, is DVKVTQSSRYLVKRTGEKVFLECVQDMDHENMFWYRQDPGLGLRLIYFSYDVKMKEKGDIPEGYSVSREKKERFSLILESASTNQTSMYLCATLGDRGTGTEAFFGQGTRLTVV.

V gene TRBV7-2 combines with J gene TRBJ2-7; 9 bases align to TRBD1. The junction had 7 bases not matched to a gene; V was cut back by 5 bases and J by 2 bases. This CDR3 region has 15 residues. Germline CDR1 reads SGHTA; CDR2 reads FQGNSA. The CDR3, as DNA: TGTGCCAGCAGCCCGATAACAGGGGGCCCCTACGAGCAGTACTTC. This gives the protein CASSPITGGPYEQYF. Complete variable domain (other parts from reference TRBV7-2 and TRBJ2-7): GAGVSQSPSNKVTEKGKDVELRCDPISGHTALYWYRQSLGQGLEFLIYFQGNSAPDKSGLPSDRFSAERTGGSVSTLTIQRTQQEDSAVYLCASSPITGGPYEQYFGPGTRLTVT.

The chain has TRBV6-6 and TRBJ2-7, with D perhaps matching TRBD1 (6 bases). The germline V gene has CDR1 MNHNY and CDR2 SVGAGI (reference sequence). The CDR3 has 16 residues. V was cut by 8 bases and J by 2 bases, with 22 bases left in between. The DNA for the CDR3 is TGTGCCAGCTTGTATCGTACAGGGCCGATTCCCTACGAGCAGTACTTC. This gives the protein CASLYRTGPIPYEQYF.

This chain joins TRBV10-3 and TRBJ2-7; 9 nucleotides align to TRBD1. The V gene's germline CDR1 is ENHRY and CDR2 SYGVKD. With 3 bases clipped from V and 4 bases from J, the junction kept 10 bases outside the gene matches. The CDR3 runs 16 residues. CDR3 in amino acids: CAISEPGQGNEYEQYF. The CDR3 coding sequence is TGTGCCATCAGTGAACCGGGACAGGGTAACGAGTACGAGCAGTACTTC.

The V and J genes are TRBV4-2 and TRBJ2-2; 8 nucleotides align to TRBD2. V dropped 4 bases and J dropped 2; count of bases not matched to a gene: 9. Germline CDR1 and CDR2: LGHNA and YNFKEQ. CDR3 size: 17 residues. In DNA form, the CDR3 reads TGTGCCAGCAGCCCCCGCCTGAGCGGGAGCAACACCGGGGAGCTGTTTTTT. This codes for CASSPRLSGSNTGELFF.

V gene TRBV2 combines with J gene TRBJ1-1; no reliable D call. The germline V gene has CDR1 SNHLY and CDR2 FYNNEI. The germline V and J ends were trimmed by 10 bases and 3 bases, with 15 bases remaining between them. The CDR3 is 13 residues long. As DNA, the CDR3 is TGTGCCATTCCCGCCCGGGGAGACACTGAAGCTTTCTTT. It specifies CAIPARGDTEAFF.

The chain combines TRBV7-9 with TRBJ2-1, with a weak D call TRBD2 (5 bases). Per germline, CDR1 SEHNR and CDR2 FQNEAQ (reference sequence). V was cut by 3 bases and J by 10 bases, with 16 bases left in between. There are 14 residues in the CDR3. The CDR3 spells CASSLVAPGGEQFF. The CDR3 DNA reads TGTGCCAGCAGCTTGGTGGCCCCCGGCGGGGAGCAGTTCTTC.

This clone was observed a single time. This rearrangement joins TRBV29-1 to TRBJ1-2, with a weak D call TRBD1 (6 bases). The V and J ends lost 4 bases and 6 bases respectively, with 9 bases between them. Germline CDR1 reads SQVTM; CDR2 reads ANQGSEA. The CDR3 spans 11 residues. DNA of the CDR3: TGCAGCGTTGTAGGGACAAATGGCTACACCTTC. The encoded protein is CSVVGTNGYTF.

This chain uses TRBV18 with TRBJ2-1; tentative D call: TRBD2 (6 bases). Germline values: CDR1 KGHSH, CDR2 LQKENI. Trimming pared 3 bases from V and 5 bases from J, leaving 23 bases between. CDR3 size: 18 residues. The CDR3 region has the DNA TGTGCCAGCTCACCCCCGAGGTCCGGTAGCGGTACCCACAATGAGCAGTTCTTC. Protein product: CASSPPRSGSGTHNEQFF.

The chain employs TRBV10-3 and TRBJ1-1; 10 positions match TRBD1. The CDR3 contains 12 residues. V shed 11 bases, J shed 5 bases, and the junction held 5 bases outside the gene matches. Germline assignment: CDR1 ENHRY and CDR2 SYGVKD. CDR3 DNA: TGTGCCGTGGGGACAGGGGAAACTGAAGCTTTCTTT. Amino acids: CAVGTGETEAFF.